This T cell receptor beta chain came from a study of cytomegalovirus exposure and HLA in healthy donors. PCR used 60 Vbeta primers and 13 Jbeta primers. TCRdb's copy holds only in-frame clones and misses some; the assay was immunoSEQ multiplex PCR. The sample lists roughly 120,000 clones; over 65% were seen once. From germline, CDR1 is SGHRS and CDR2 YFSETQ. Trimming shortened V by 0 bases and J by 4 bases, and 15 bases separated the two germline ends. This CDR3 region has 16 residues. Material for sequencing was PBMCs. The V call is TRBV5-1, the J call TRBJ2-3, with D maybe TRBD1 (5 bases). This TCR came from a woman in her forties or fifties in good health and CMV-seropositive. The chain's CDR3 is CASSLVARQGSDTQYF. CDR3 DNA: TGCGCCAGCAGCTTGGTGGCAAGGCAGGGATCAGATACGCAGTATTTT.